These 19 T cell receptor beta chains were sequenced from one sample in a study of blood T cell repertoires in COVID-19. The data were produced by immunoSEQ multiplex PCR, yet TCRdb's version contains in-frame clones alone and is incomplete. The sample includes around 260,000 clones, about 87% seen only once; the top ten take roughly 10%. Input material: peripheral blood. The receptors originated from an older woman with COVID-19, enrolled during active disease.

The V and J genes are TRBV7-9 and TRBJ1-4, with D perhaps matching TRBD1 (5 bases). V gave up 5 bases and J gave up 0 bases, with 10 bases separating them. Germline CDR1 reads SEHNR; CDR2 reads FQNEAQ (reference sequence). The CDR3 extends over 15 amino acids. As DNA, the CDR3 is TGTGCCAGCAGCCGGGGCGGGGCAACTAATGAAAAACTGTTTTTT. Amino acid sequence: CASSRGGATNEKLFF.

About this clone itself: Within the sample, other DNA sequences also encode this same CDR3. The chain has TRBV5-1 and TRBJ1-1; D uncertain. Trimming removed 2 bases from V and 4 bases from J, with 9 bases in between. This CDR3 spans 13 amino acids. Germline V gene lookup returns CDR1 SGHRS and CDR2 YFSETQ. The CDR3, as DNA: TGCGCCAGCAGCTTAGGGAGTTCCACTGAAGCTTTCTTT. Amino acid sequence: CASSLGSSTEAFF.

V usage is TRBV18 and J usage is TRBJ2-3; D not certain. The CDR3 loop spans 15 amino acids. V lost 1 base to trimming and J lost 0 bases, with 8 bases between them. CDR1 is KGHSH, CDR2 LQKENI, per germline. The CDR3 bases are TGTGCCAGCTCACCACGTATACAGAGCACAGATACGCAGTATTTT. This gives the protein CASSPRIQSTDTQYF.

V and J are TRBV4-1 and TRBJ1-4, with 8 bases identical to TRBD1. The CDR3 runs 18 residues. CDR1 is MGHRA and CDR2 is YSYEKL in the germline V gene. V shed 4 bases and J 5 bases; nucleotides not matched to a gene: 15. This CDR3 is CASSPGGGQGAHNEKLFF. CDR3 nucleotide sequence: TGCGCCAGCAGCCCAGGAGGGGGGCAGGGGGCCCACAATGAAAAACTGTTTTTT.

The chain has TRBV5-1 and TRBJ2-2; TRBD2 matches at 9 bases. Germline V gene sequence: CDR1 SGHRS, CDR2 YFSETQ. The CDR3 is 15 residues long. With 2 bases clipped from V and 5 bases from J, the junction kept 4 bases outside the gene matches. CDR3 region: CASSFSSGITGELFF. The DNA for the CDR3 is TGCGCCAGCAGCTTCTCTAGCGGGATAACCGGGGAGCTGTTTTTT.

This rearrangement joins TRBV9 to TRBJ1-3, with TRBD1 matching 10 bases. Germline-derived CDR1 and CDR2 are SGDLS and YYNGEE. Trimming cost V 0 bases and J 2 bases; bases outside gene matches: 2. The CDR3 runs to 16 residues. CDR3 sequence (DNA): TGTGCCAGCAGCGTAGAGGGACAGGGGCCTGGAAACACCATATATTTT. Translating gives CASSVEGQGPGNTIYF.

The rearrangement links TRBV30 to TRBJ2-2, with 7 nucleotides matching TRBD1. CDR1 is GTSNPN and CDR2 is SVGIG in the germline V gene (reference sequence). The CDR3 has 16 amino acids. V shed 2 bases and J 4 bases; nucleotides not matched to a gene: 10. The CDR3 sequence: CAWSNPQGVGTGELFF. DNA of the CDR3: TGTGCCTGGAGTAACCCCCAGGGGGTGGGCACCGGGGAGCTGTTTTTT.

V gene TRBV19 combines with J gene TRBJ1-2; D is ambiguous. Germline-derived CDR1 and CDR2 are LNHDA and SQIVND (reference sequence). Trimming removed 6 bases from V and 7 bases from J, with 21 bases in between. The CDR3 spans 15 residues. CDR3 DNA sequence: TGTGCCAGTAGAACCTTGTCCGGGGAGGTTTCTGGCTACACCTTC. Its translation: CASRTLSGEVSGYTF.

The V call is TRBV7-2, the J call TRBJ2-4; 8 nucleotides line up with TRBD1. The CDR3 sequence is 15 residues long. J gave up 5 bases and V 1 base, and 4 bases lay outside the gene matches. CDR1 and CDR2 (germline): SGHTA, FQGNSA. CDR3 region: CASSLDRGWQNIQYF. The CDR3 coding sequence is TGTGCCAGCAGCTTAGACAGGGGGTGGCAAAACATTCAGTACTTC.

The chain recombines TRBV11-3 with TRBJ2-7, with 8 bases identical to TRBD1. The CDR3 covers 15 residues. CDR1 and CDR2 (germline): SGHNT, YENEEA. V trimming: 2 bases; J trimming: 2 bases; junction bases outside the gene matches: 5. The CDR3, as DNA: TGTGCCAGCAGCTTACGACAGGGGCAGGCCTACGAGCAGTACTTC. Translation gives CASSLRQGQAYEQYF.

J is TRBJ2-5 and V is TRBV30; TRBD2 matches at 11 bases. V shed 1 base, J shed 3 bases, and the junction held 10 bases outside the gene matches. This CDR3 has 17 amino acids. The germline V gene has CDR1 GTSNPN and CDR2 SVGIG (reference sequence). The CDR3 spells CAWSAPKLLAGEETQYF. Written as DNA, the CDR3 is TGTGCCTGGAGTGCCCCCAAATTACTAGCGGGAGAAGAGACCCAGTACTTC.

This rearrangement joins TRBV5-4 to TRBJ1-4; perhaps TRBD1 as D (6 bases). This CDR3 has 15 residues. V lost 4 bases to trimming and J lost 3 bases, with 13 bases between them. Germline lookup yields CDR1 SGHNT and CDR2 YYREEE (reference sequence). In DNA form, the CDR3 reads TGTGCCAGCAGCCCGGGGGGGACATCTAATGAAAAACTGTTTTTT. Translating it yields CASSPGGTSNEKLFF.

The chain joins TRBV5-1 to TRBJ1-2; D is uncertain. CDR1 and CDR2 (germline): SGHRS, YFSETQ. The CDR3 totals 15 residues. Trimming took 4 bases from V and 0 from J, leaving 13 bases between them. The CDR3, as DNA: TGCGCCAGCAGCCCAGCAGGCAGCCCTAACTATGGCTACACCTTC. Amino acids: CASSPAGSPNYGYTF.

This sequence joins TRBV2 and TRBJ2-7, with D unresolved. V was pared by 2 bases and J by 1 base, with 9 bases between. The CDR3 has 14 amino acids. Germline V gives CDR1 SNHLY, CDR2 FYNNEI. The CDR3 region is CASSEFRSSYEQYF. The DNA of the CDR3 is TGTGCCAGCAGTGAATTCAGATCGTCCTACGAGCAGTACTTC.

CDR3 sequence (DNA): TGTGCCAGCAGTGTCAAGCGGGAGGCCAATGAGCAGTTCTTC. This codes for CASSVKREANEQFF. The chain is built from TRBV2 and TRBJ2-1; TRBD2 matches 9 bases. V dropped 4 bases and J dropped 6; count of bases not matched to a gene: 4. Germline CDR1 is SNHLY and CDR2 is FYNNEI. The CDR3 is made up of 14 amino acids.

The rearrangement joins TRBV24-1 to TRBJ1-5; D unclear. The CDR3 is 15 amino acids. Trimming left V 9 bases short and J 2 bases short, with 16 bases between. The germline V gene encodes CDR1 KGHDR and CDR2 SFDVKD. In DNA, the CDR3 is TGTGCCACCGGAAAGTCCGGGGTGGGCAATCAGCCCCAGCATTTT. Its protein product is CATGKSGVGNQPQHF.

This sequence joins TRBV29-1 and TRBJ1-1, with 9 nucleotides matching TRBD1. V was clipped by 2 bases and J by 4 bases; unmatched bases: 5. CDR3 length equals 14 residues. Looked up from germline, CDR1 is SQVTM and CDR2 is ANQGSEA. The CDR3 nucleotides read TGCAGCGTTGAAAGACAGGGGGAAGGCACTGAAGCTTTCTTT. Amino acid sequence: CSVERQGEGTEAFF.

The chain links TRBV5-8 to TRBJ2-5; TRBD1 aligns across 7 bases. The CDR3 contains 12 residues. The trim removed 6 bases at V and 5 bases at J, leaving 4 bases unmatched. The germline gives CDR1 SGHTS, CDR2 YDEGEE. The CDR3 nucleotides read TGTGCCAGCAAAAGGGGGCGGGAGACCCAGTACTTC. This translates into CASKRGRETQYF. Full variable domain (outside the CDR3, taken from reference TRBV5-8 and TRBJ2-5): EAGVTQSPTHLIKTRGQQATLRCSPISGHTSVYWYQQALGLGLQFLLWYDEGEERNRGNFPPRFSGRQFPNYSSELNVNALELEDSALYLCASKRGRETQYFGPGTRLLVL.

The rearrangement uses TRBV30 and TRBJ2-7; the match to TRBD2 covers 7 bases. The germline V gene encodes CDR1 GTSNPN and CDR2 SVGIG (reference sequence). Trimming removed 2 bases from V and 3 bases from J; junction bases left unmatched: 7. This CDR3 spans 14 amino acids. The CDR3 is CAWSRGGSLYEQYF. The DNA for the CDR3 is TGTGCCTGGAGTCGGGGCGGGAGTCTCTACGAGCAGTACTTC.